The entry that follows covers one T cell receptor beta chain sequence. Its antigen is not identified. The V end was cut by 6 bases, the J end by 12 bases, with 14 bases between. The CDR3 has 11 residues. Per the germline V gene, CDR1 is DFQATT and CDR2 is SNEGSKA (reference sequence). Generated by immunoSEQ multiplex PCR, the TCRdb table keeps only in-frame clones and is missing some. The sample includes 70,000 or so clones, roughly 90% seen only once; the top ten take roughly 9.7%. These data belong to a study of OX40 agonist ivuxolimab in advanced cancers. In the study overall: In this cohort, patients received ivuxolimab, an agonistic anti-OX40 (CD134) antibody.

Overall study results and limits: Among expanded peripheral T cells, antigen specificity went undetermined. Within 6 weeks, CD4+ and CD8+ blood T cells expanded clonally at 0.1 to 3.0 mg/kg.

The chain couples TRBV20-1 to TRBJ2-2, with D perhaps being TRBD1 or TRBD2 (5 bases each). This clonotype originated in an adult with an advanced solid tumor such as melanoma, head and neck, liver or kidney cancer. This specimen was CD4+ or CD8+ T cells sorted from blood, taken in a trial of the OX40 agonist ivuxolimab. Written as DNA, the CDR3 is TGCAGTGCACCCCGTACGGGACAGCTGTTTTTT. Its protein is CSAPRTGQLFF.